Only one count was recorded for the clone carrying this T cell receptor beta chain. What it recognizes is unknown. The data stem from a study of radiotherapy plus CTLA-4 blockade in lung cancer. Overall study findings and caveats: Response, reportedly, was best predicted by interferon-beta along with early blood T cell clone dynamics.

Clones were read by immunoSEQ multiplex PCR, and TCRdb kept only the in-frame ones, dropping some. The repertoire has some 98,000 clones, approximately 78% of them found once; the top ten carry roughly 3.5%. The germline V and J ends were trimmed by 5 bases and 11 bases, with 14 bases remaining between them. The CDR3 extends over 12 amino acids. The germline V gene encodes CDR1 SGHVS and CDR2 FQNEAQ. The origin of this receptor is a human donor with non-small cell lung cancer who had a partial response to radiotherapy plus ipilimumab. The chain joins TRBV7-8 to TRBJ2-3; tentative D call: TRBD1 (6 bases). The sample here was peripheral blood, taken from a patient treated with radiotherapy plus ipilimumab. The CDR3 nucleotides are TGTGCCAGCAGCCCCCTTCAAGGGGGGCAGTATTTT. Protein product: CASSPLQGGQYF.